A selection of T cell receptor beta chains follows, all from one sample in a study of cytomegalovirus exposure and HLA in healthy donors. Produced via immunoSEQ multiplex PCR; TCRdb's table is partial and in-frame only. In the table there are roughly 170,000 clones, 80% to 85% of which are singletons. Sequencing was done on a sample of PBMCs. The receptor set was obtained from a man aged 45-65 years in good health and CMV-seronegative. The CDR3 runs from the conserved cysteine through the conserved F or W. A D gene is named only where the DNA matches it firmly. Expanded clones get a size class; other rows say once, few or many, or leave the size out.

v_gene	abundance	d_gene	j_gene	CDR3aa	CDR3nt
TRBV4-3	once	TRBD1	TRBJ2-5	CASSQDGFDRGQETQYF	TGCGCCAGCAGCCAAGATGGGTTTGACAGGGGGCAAGAGACCCAGTACTTC
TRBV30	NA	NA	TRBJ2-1	CAWSYSNEQFF	TGTGCCTGGAGTTACAGCAATGAGCAGTTCTTC
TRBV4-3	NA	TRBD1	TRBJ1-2	CASSQEQGPRSGGYTF	TGCGCCAGCAGCCAAGAACAGGGGCCCCGGTCGGGGGGCTACACCTTC
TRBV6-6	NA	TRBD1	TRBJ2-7	CASSTGTGSSYEQYF	TGTGCCAGCAGTACCGGGACAGGGAGCTCCTACGAGCAGTACTTC
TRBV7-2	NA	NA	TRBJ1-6	CASQGSGTYNSPLHF	TGTGCCAGCCAGGGGTCGGGTACCTATAATTCACCCCTCCACTTT
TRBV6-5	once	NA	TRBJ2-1	CASSYRLGYEQFF	TGTGCCAGCAGTTACCGTCTAGGTTATGAGCAGTTCTTC
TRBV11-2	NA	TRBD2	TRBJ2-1	CASSFGGGWNEQFF	TGTGCCAGCAGCTTCGGGGGGGGGTGGAATGAGCAGTTCTTC
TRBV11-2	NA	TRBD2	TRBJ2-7	CASSEWNQRGREQYF	TGTGCCAGCAGCGAGTGGAACCAGCGGGGACGGGAGCAGTACTTC
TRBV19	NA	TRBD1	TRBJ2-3	CASSSPGTGLDTQYF	TGTGCCAGTAGTTCACCCGGGACAGGGTTAGATACGCAGTATTTT
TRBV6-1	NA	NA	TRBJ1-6	CASSEHRIDWRSSYNSPLHF	TGTGCCAGCAGTGAACATCGAATAGATTGGAGAAGCTCCTATAATTCACCCCTCCACTTT
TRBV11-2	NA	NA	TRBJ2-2	CASSPPGTNTGELFF	TGTGCCAGCAGTCCTCCCGGGACTAACACCGGGGAGCTGTTTTTT